This record concerns one T cell receptor beta chain sequence. Its antigen is still unknown. The data originate from a study of OX40 agonist ivuxolimab in advanced cancers. As for the study in general: The patients got ivuxolimab, which is an agonistic anti-OX40 (CD134) antibody. Study-level results: Doses of 0.1 to 3.0 mg/kg were accompanied by clonal expansion of CD4+ and CD8+ blood T cells by week 6. Among some nonresponders, normalized T-cell clonal expansion was also low.

Patients had blood sampled at baseline and again on cycle 4 day 1 and cycle 7 day 1. TCRdb's copy holds only in-frame clones and misses some; the assay was immunoSEQ multiplex PCR. The table has about 40,000 clones, about 78% seen once. Germline assignment: CDR1 SGHAT and CDR2 FQDESV (reference sequence). Deletions cut 8 bases from V and 0 bases from J, with 11 bases between. The CDR3 runs to 14 residues. The gene calls are TRBV11-1 and TRBJ2-4; D unresolved. This specimen was CD4+ or CD8+ T cells sorted from blood, taken in a trial of the OX40 agonist ivuxolimab. The sequence came from an adult with an advanced solid tumor such as melanoma, head and neck, liver or kidney cancer. The CDR3 sequence is CASSGFLAKNIQYF. CDR3 coding DNA: TGTGCCAGCTCTGGGTTCCTAGCCAAAAACATTCAGTACTTC. Drawing the rest from reference TRBV11-1 and TRBJ2-4, the complete variable domain is EAEVAQSPRYKITEKSQAVAFWCDPISGHATLYWYRQILGQGPELLVQFQDESVVDDSQLPKDRFSAERLKGVDSTLKIQPAELGDSAMYLCASSGFLAKNIQYFGAGTRLSVL.